The 13 T cell receptor beta chains reported below all come from one sample, sequenced in a study of cytomegalovirus exposure and HLA in healthy donors. PCR primers comprised 60 Vbeta and 13 Jbeta primers. Profiling relied on immunoSEQ multiplex PCR, and the TCRdb table lists in-frame clones only, not all of them. The table includes approximately 110,000 clones, about 78% detected once. Sequencing was done on a sample of PBMCs. The receptors were sampled from a middle-aged woman in good health and CMV-seropositive.

The genes are TRBV2 and TRBJ2-1, with TRBD1 matching over 7 bases. The CDR3 covers 14 residues. V trimming: 6 bases; J trimming: 3 bases; junction bases outside the gene matches: 5. Germline assignment: CDR1 SNHLY and CDR2 FYNNEI. In DNA, the CDR3 is TGTGCCAGCAGGGCCGGGACAGTCTACAATGAGCAGTTCTTC. It is translated as CASRAGTVYNEQFF.

The chain employs TRBV27 and TRBJ2-1, with 8 bases aligning to TRBD2. The germline V gene has CDR1 MNHEY and CDR2 SMNVEV (reference sequence). The CDR3 is 15 amino acids. The junction had 18 bases not matched to a gene; V was cut back by 6 bases and J by 14 bases. The CDR3 DNA reads as TGTGCCAGCAGCCTAGGGGTGGTCGGGGGGGCCGGGAAGTTCTTC. Translated: CASSLGVVGGAGKFF.

The chain uses TRBV7-2 and TRBJ2-4, with D perhaps TRBD1 (7 bases). V was shortened by 5 bases and J by 6 bases, with 14 bases between the two germline ends. The germline gives CDR1 SGHTA, CDR2 FQGNSA. The CDR3 consists of 14 residues. CDR3 in amino acids: CASSQDRRGNIQYF. DNA for the CDR3: TGTGCCAGCAGCCAGGACAGGAGGGGAAACATTCAGTACTTC.

This sequence joins TRBV5-1 and TRBJ2-3, with 11 bases matching TRBD1. The CDR3 consists of 16 residues. The V gene end was trimmed by 0 bases and the J gene end by 5 bases; junction bases not matched to a gene: 5. Germline V gives CDR1 SGHRS, CDR2 YFSETQ. The CDR3 sequence is CASSLGGTGGGDTQYF. The CDR3 DNA is TGCGCCAGCAGCTTGGGTGGGACAGGGGGAGGAGATACGCAGTATTTT.

The chain carries TRBV7-9 and TRBJ1-2; D is unclear. The CDR3 loop spans 15 amino acids. The germline CDR1 and CDR2 sequences are SEHNR and FQNEAQ (reference sequence). V gave up 2 bases and J gave up 8 bases, with 18 bases separating them. The CDR3 protein is CASSLNNRLPGGYTF. In DNA, the CDR3 is TGTGCCAGCAGCTTAAACAATCGGCTACCGGGAGGCTACACCTTC.

The chain links TRBV7-6 to TRBJ2-7, with 10 positions matching TRBD2. This CDR3 is built from 16 residues. The trim removed 1 base at V and 4 bases at J, leaving 7 bases unmatched. The germline CDR1 and CDR2 sequences are SGHVS and FNYEAQ. Here the CDR3 DNA reads TGTGCCAGCAGCTTAGAGGCTAGCGGGGGCCATTACGAGCAGTACTTC. Amino acid sequence: CASSLEASGGHYEQYF.

V usage is TRBV5-4 and J usage is TRBJ2-1, with TRBD1 identical over 8 bases. J lost 0 bases, V lost 3 bases, and 11 bases had no gene match. Germline CDR1 SGHNT, CDR2 YYREEE (reference sequence). The CDR3 totals 18 residues. The CDR3 loop reads CASSSGTGPLSSYNEQFF. Written as DNA, the CDR3 is TGTGCCAGCAGCTCCGGGACAGGCCCTCTAAGCTCCTACAATGAGCAGTTCTTC.

The chain uses TRBV4-3 and TRBJ1-2; perhaps TRBD1 as D (5 bases). This CDR3 region has 15 residues. V was shortened by 3 bases and J by 0 bases, with 11 bases between the two germline ends. Per germline, CDR1 LGHNA and CDR2 YSLEER. CDR3 DNA sequence: TGCGCCAGCAGCCAGAACAGGTTAGCTAACTATGGCTACACCTTC. Residues: CASSQNRLANYGYTF.

The rearrangement uses TRBV7-8 and TRBJ1-2, with TRBD1 matching over 8 bases. CDR3 length: 14 amino acids. CDR1 SGHVS and CDR2 FQNEAQ come from the germline V gene. J gave up 2 bases and V 5 bases, and 4 bases lay outside the gene matches. CDR3 sequence: CASSPRGLNYGYTF. CDR3 nucleotides: TGTGCCAGCAGCCCCAGGGGGCTAAACTATGGCTACACCTTC.

This chain connects TRBV7-2 to TRBJ2-1; no clear D. Germline loops: CDR1 SGHTA, CDR2 FQGNSA. V was trimmed by 3 bases and J by 5 bases, leaving 5 bases between them. This CDR3 is built from 12 residues. The CDR3 here is CASSFRNNEQFF. As DNA, the CDR3 is TGTGCCAGCAGCTTCAGAAACAATGAGCAGTTCTTC.

The chain uses TRBV20-1 and TRBJ1-1; 7 bases are shared with TRBD1. Trimming cost V 5 bases and J 10 bases; bases outside gene matches: 7. The CDR3 is 11 amino acids. CDR1 is DFQATT and CDR2 is SNEGSKA in the germline V gene (reference sequence). For the CDR3, the DNA is TGCAGTGCTCATAAGACAGGGTCAGCTTTCTTT. This encodes CSAHKTGSAFF.

This chain connects TRBV6-5 to TRBJ1-1, with unresolved D. V lost 0 bases, J lost 1 base, and 9 bases lay in between. Germline assignment: CDR1 MNHEY and CDR2 SVGAGI. The CDR3 is made up of 15 amino acids. This CDR3 is CASSYSSPTNTEAFF. CDR3 nucleotides: TGTGCCAGCAGTTACTCGTCACCTACGAACACTGAAGCTTTCTTT.

V is TRBV10-2 and J is TRBJ1-4, with unresolved D. The ends were cut back, 6 bases at V and 6 bases at J, with 14 bases in the middle. This CDR3 region has 14 residues. CDR1 and CDR2 from the germline V gene are WSHSY and SAAADI. The CDR3 sequence is CASRLGPGDEKLFF. DNA for the CDR3: TGCGCCAGCAGACTTGGGCCAGGTGATGAAAAACTGTTTTTT.